The 30 T cell receptor beta chains in this list originate from one sample, sequenced in a study of cytomegalovirus exposure and HLA in healthy donors. PCR was performed using 60 Vbeta and 13 Jbeta primers. Assay used: immunoSEQ multiplex PCR; TCRdb lists only in-frame clones, some missing. The data hold more than 100,000 clones, with around 66% observed a single time. The sequencing sample was made of PBMCs. The origin of the receptors is a woman aged 35 to 49 in good health and CMV-seropositive.

V is TRBV7-8 and J is TRBJ2-3, with D uncertain. V lost 1 base and J lost 0, with 14 bases in between. Per germline, CDR1 SGHVS and CDR2 FQNEAQ. The length of the CDR3 is 17 residues. For the CDR3, the DNA is TGTGCCAGCAGCTTAGTCACGTCGAGACTGAGCACAGATACGCAGTATTTT. This encodes CASSLVTSRLSTDTQYF. Drawing the rest from reference TRBV7-8 and TRBJ2-3, the complete variable domain is GAGVSQSPRYKVAKRGQDVALRCDPISGHVSLFWYQQALGQGPEFLTYFQNEAQLDKSGLPSDRFFAERPEGSVSTLKIQRTQQEDSAVYLCASSLVTSRLSTDTQYFGPGTRLTVL.

The genes are TRBV6-1 and TRBJ1-4; no clear D. The CDR3 has 11 amino acids. Trimming stripped 6 bases from V and 12 bases from J, with 11 bases between. Germline-derived CDR1 and CDR2 are MNHNS and SASEGT. CDR3 bases: TGTGCCAGCAGGGAAAAGAGGGAACTGTTTTTT. Translated, it gives CASREKRELFF.

This clone has a handful of counts. The rearrangement links TRBV19 to TRBJ1-2, with D uncertain. This CDR3 spans 14 amino acids. Trimming stripped 10 bases from V and 7 bases from J, with 22 bases between. Germline CDR1 LNHDA, CDR2 SQIVND (reference sequence). This chain's CDR3 is CATNREGHLGGYTF. Written as DNA, the CDR3 is TGTGCCACCAACCGGGAGGGCCACCTAGGTGGCTACACCTTC.

The V call is TRBV11-2, the J call TRBJ1-5, with TRBD1 matching 7 bases. This CDR3 has 12 amino acids. The ends lost 4 bases at V and 12 bases at J; junction bases unmatched: 6. Germline V gives CDR1 SGHAT, CDR2 FQNNGV. This CDR3 is CASSSERGLQHF. As DNA, the CDR3 is TGTGCCAGCAGCTCGGAAAGGGGGCTCCAGCATTTT.

The gene calls are TRBV11-2 and TRBJ2-1; no clear D. This CDR3 contains 14 residues. Trimming took 0 bases from V and 5 from J, leaving 8 bases between them. The V gene's germline CDR1 is SGHAT and CDR2 FQNNGV. Here the CDR3 DNA reads TGTGCCAGCAGCTTAGAACTACAAAACAATGAGCAGTTCTTC. Translated: CASSLELQNNEQFF.

The chain has TRBV21-1 and TRBJ1-3. TRBV21-1 is deemed a pseudogene. The CDR3 spans 17 residues. CDR3 sequence (DNA): TGTGCCAGCAGCTTCAAAGGGGAGGGACTATCTGGAAACACCATATATTTT. It yields the protein CASSFKGEGLSGNTIYF.

This clone occurred a few times. The rearrangement uses TRBV6-5 and TRBJ2-1; D gene unclear. V shed 9 bases and J shed 7 bases, with 16 bases lying between them. From germline, CDR1 is MNHEY and CDR2 SVGAGI. There are 13 residues in the CDR3. The CDR3 region is CARNRVLENEQFF. The CDR3, as DNA: TGTGCCAGGAACCGGGTACTCGAAAATGAGCAGTTCTTC.

The rearrangement joins TRBV7-6 to TRBJ2-1, with TRBD2 matching 13 bases. CDR3 length: 15 amino acids. V dropped 6 bases and J dropped 7; count of bases not matched to a gene: 6. The V gene's germline CDR1 is SGHVS and CDR2 FNYEAQ. The CDR3 protein is CASSLGLAGLNEQFF. DNA of the CDR3: TGTGCCAGCAGTTTGGGACTAGCGGGACTAAATGAGCAGTTCTTC.

This clone was detected a few times. The chain combines TRBV5-1 with TRBJ1-5; possibly TRBD1 for D (5 bases). The V gene's germline CDR1 is SGHRS and CDR2 YFSETQ. Trimming took 4 bases from V and 2 from J, leaving 13 bases between them. The CDR3 sequence is 15 residues long. In DNA, the CDR3 is TGCGCCAGCAGCGCGGGGGATATCGGCAATCAGCCCCAGCATTTT. It yields the protein CASSAGDIGNQPQHF. The full variable domain, rest sourced from reference TRBV5-1 and TRBJ1-5, is KAGVTQTPRYLIKTRGQQVTLSCSPISGHRSVSWYQQTPGQGLQFLFEYFSETQRNKGNFPGRFSGRQFSNSRSEMNVSTLELGDSALYLCASSAGDIGNQPQHFGDGTRLSIL.

A word on this clone: One junction end disagrees with the germline gene, perhaps due to a read error. CDR3 loop: CASSPPTPNYGYPF. DNA of the CDR3: TGTGCCAGCAGCCCACCAACTCCTAACTATGGCTACCCCTTC. V and J are TRBV9 and TRBJ1-2, with D hard to call. Per germline, CDR1 SGDLS and CDR2 YYNGEE. The CDR3 has 14 residues.

This chain links TRBV5-1 with TRBJ2-3, with a tentative D call TRBD2 (6 bases). This CDR3 has 14 amino acids. Germline V gene sequence: CDR1 SGHRS, CDR2 YFSETQ. The V end lost 5 bases, the J end lost 3 bases, and 13 bases lay between the germline ends. This CDR3 reads CASRFGGQTDTQYF. CDR3 nucleotides: TGCGCCAGCAGGTTTGGAGGGCAGACAGATACGCAGTATTTT.

Points on this clone: One end of the junction is discordant with germline, which a read error may explain. The V gene is TRBV28, the J gene TRBJ1-2; 8 bases are a match to TRBD1. This CDR3 contains 15 residues. Germline lookup yields CDR1 MDHEN and CDR2 SYDVKM. The CDR3 reads CASSPQDRAQEGYPF. The CDR3 DNA is TGTGCCAGCAGTCCACAGGACAGGGCGCAAGAAGGCTACCCCTTC.

J is TRBJ1-5 and V is TRBV9; 10 nucleotides line up with TRBD1. V was clipped by 5 bases and J by 6 bases; unmatched bases: 5. The CDR3 contains 14 residues. Germline V gene data show CDR1 as SGDLS and CDR2 as YYNGEE. The CDR3 region is CASSADRGLQPQHF. CDR3 sequence (DNA): TGTGCCAGCAGTGCCGACAGGGGGCTTCAGCCCCAGCATTTT.

The rearrangement links TRBV6-5 to TRBJ2-1; TRBD2 agrees at 16 bases. After removal of 10 bases from V and 8 bases from J, the junction contained 8 bases not matched to a gene. This CDR3 region has 15 residues. CDR1 and CDR2 (germline): MNHEY, SVGAGI. The CDR3 loop reads CATHGTSGRADEQFF. The CDR3 DNA reads as TGTGCCACGCACGGGACTAGCGGGAGGGCCGATGAGCAGTTCTTC.

The J gene is TRBJ2-2, the V gene TRBV7-2, with D hard to call. This CDR3 is built from 15 residues. V lost 5 bases, J lost 1 base, and 11 bases lay in between. In germline, CDR1 is SGHTA, CDR2 FQGNSA. The CDR3 is CASSGAWKNTGELFF. CDR3 coding DNA: TGTGCCAGCAGCGGAGCGTGGAAGAACACCGGGGAGCTGTTTTTT.

This rearrangement joins TRBV27 to TRBJ2-3; 14 nucleotides match TRBD2. Germline V gene data show CDR1 as MNHEY and CDR2 as SMNVEV (reference sequence). This CDR3 region has 18 residues. Trimming removed 6 bases from V and 0 bases from J; junction bases left unmatched: 8. The CDR3 sequence: CASSPLGTSGRSTDTQYF. The DNA for the CDR3 is TGTGCCAGCAGCCCTCTAGGGACTAGCGGGAGAAGCACAGATACGCAGTATTTT.

This clone was found a few times. The CDR3: CATSRGQKNEKLFF. DNA for the CDR3: TGTGCCACCAGCAGAGGACAGAAGAATGAAAAACTGTTTTTT. The gene calls are TRBV15 and TRBJ1-4, with a weak D call TRBD1 (5 bases). Germline values: CDR1 LNHNV, CDR2 YYDKDF (reference sequence). Trimming left V 1 base short and J 5 bases short, with 8 bases between. The CDR3 spans 14 residues. Variable domain in full (rest from reference TRBV15 and TRBJ1-4): DAMVIQNPRYQVTQFGKPVTLSCSQTLNHNVMYWYQQKSSQAPKLLFHYYDKDFNNEADTPDNFQSRRPNTSFCFLDIRSPGLGDTAMYLCATSRGQKNEKLFFGSGTQLSVL.

This clone was observed a single time. This chain uses TRBV4-1 with TRBJ2-7; 7 positions agree with TRBD2. Germline V gene data show CDR1 as MGHRA and CDR2 as YSYEKL. J lost 0 bases, V lost 0 bases, and 20 bases had no gene match. The CDR3 is made up of 21 amino acids. The CDR3 DNA is TGCGCCAGCAGCCAAGAGAGCCCGACTAGCCGAGTAGTAGCGAGCTCCTACGAGCAGTACTTC. Its translation is CASSQESPTSRVVASSYEQYF.

The rearrangement joins TRBV19 to TRBJ1-1; no firm D call. In germline, CDR1 is LNHDA, CDR2 SQIVND (reference sequence). The V end lost 4 bases, the J end lost 0 bases, and 9 bases lay between the germline ends. The CDR3 is made up of 14 amino acids. The CDR3 bases are TGTGCCAGTAGTAAGTTCACTTTGAACACTGAAGCTTTCTTT. Its protein product is CASSKFTLNTEAFF.

The gene calls are TRBV2 and TRBJ2-7; D may be TRBD1 (5 bases). CDR1 is SNHLY, CDR2 FYNNEI, per germline. The CDR3 runs 16 residues. V was trimmed by 1 base and J by 0 bases, leaving 13 bases between them. The CDR3 nucleotides are TGTGCCAGCAGTGAAGGTCGGCAGGGCCTCTCCTACGAGCAGTACTTC. Its translation: CASSEGRQGLSYEQYF.

This clone was found a few times. The chain has TRBV7-9 and TRBJ2-2; 7 nucleotides agree with TRBD1. CDR1 SEHNR and CDR2 FQNEAQ come from the germline V gene (reference sequence). The CDR3 covers 15 residues. With V trimmed by 3 bases and J by 7 bases, 8 bases remained unmatched. CDR3 sequence reads: CASSFSRGQDGELFF. The CDR3 nucleotides read TGTGCCAGCAGCTTCTCCAGAGGACAGGACGGGGAGCTGTTTTTT. The full variable domain, with the rest looked up from reference TRBV7-9 and TRBJ2-2, is DTGVSQNPRHKITKRGQNVTFRCDPISEHNRLYWYRQTLGQGPEFLTYFQNEAQLEKSRLLSDRFSAERPKGSFSTLEIQRTEQGDSAMYLCASSFSRGQDGELFFGEGSRLTVL.

With regard to this clone: Germline and junction disagree at one end, which may indicate a read error. CDR3 DNA: TGTGCCAGCAGTTATTCGCGGGGGGGCATCGTGAACTTC. Protein: CASSYSRGGIVNF. This chain links TRBV6-5 with TRBJ2-7; 9 nucleotides match TRBD2. Germline values: CDR1 MNHEY, CDR2 SVGAGI. The CDR3 has 13 residues.

This chain joins TRBV7-9 and TRBJ1-1; D gene uncertain. The CDR3 has 14 residues. CDR1 and CDR2 (germline): SEHNR, FQNEAQ (reference sequence). Trimming removed 5 bases at V and 1 base at J, with 11 bases between. As DNA, the CDR3 is TGTGCCAGCAGCCTAACAGCCGAGAACACTGAAGCTTTCTTT. This gives the protein CASSLTAENTEAFF.

The chain recombines TRBV2 with TRBJ2-1; the match to TRBD2 covers 7 bases. CDR1 and CDR2 from the germline V gene are SNHLY and FYNNEI. With 2 bases clipped from V and 3 bases from J, the junction kept 4 bases outside the gene matches. The CDR3 contains 15 residues. The CDR3 coding sequence is TGTGCCAGCAGTGAACTAGCGGACCTCTACAATGAGCAGTTCTTC. Translated, it gives CASSELADLYNEQFF.

This chain joins TRBV30 and TRBJ1-1; 8 bases map to TRBD1. Losses at the gene ends were 3 bases for V and 4 bases for J; bases not matched to a gene: 10. Germline values: CDR1 GTSNPN, CDR2 SVGIG (reference sequence). This CDR3 is built from 15 residues. The CDR3 spells CAWRAEAGGFTEAFF. In DNA form, the CDR3 reads TGTGCCTGGAGGGCGGAGGCAGGGGGCTTCACTGAAGCTTTCTTT.

The genes are TRBV6-1 and TRBJ1-6; maybe TRBD1 (5 bases). V was trimmed by 1 base and J by 6 bases, leaving 13 bases between them. The CDR3 extends over 16 amino acids. Germline values: CDR1 MNHNS, CDR2 SASEGT. In nucleotides, the CDR3 is TGTGCCAGCAGTGAAGACCCCGTCGGGGGTAATTCACCCCTCCACTTT. Protein: CASSEDPVGGNSPLHF.

This chain joins TRBV7-2 and TRBJ1-1; a weak D match, TRBD1 (5 bases). The CDR3 length is 15 residues. Germline assignment: CDR1 SGHTA and CDR2 FQGNSA. Trimming removed 0 bases at V and 0 bases at J, with 8 bases between. The CDR3 here is CASSLAGAVNTEAFF. CDR3 bases: TGTGCCAGCAGCTTAGCAGGGGCGGTGAACACTGAAGCTTTCTTT.

CDR3 nucleotides: TGTGCCAGCAGCGCCCTAGGTTTCCTCTTCTTC. Protein: CASSALGFLFF. The rearrangement joins TRBV5-6 to TRBJ2-1; D unresolved. The CDR3 totals 11 residues. CDR1 and CDR2 from the germline V gene are SGHDT and YYEEEE. Trimming took off 4 bases at V and 16 bases at J, with 15 bases between the two ends.

The J gene is TRBJ1-2, the V gene TRBV7-6; TRBD1 aligns across 7 bases. Germline lookup yields CDR1 SGHVS and CDR2 FNYEAQ. The trim removed 5 bases at V and 3 bases at J, leaving 3 bases unmatched. This CDR3 region has 13 residues. The CDR3 DNA sequence: TGTGCCAGCAGCCGAGGACAGGACTATGGCTACACCTTC. Protein product: CASSRGQDYGYTF.

This clone has more than one count but fewer than ten. This chain links TRBV27 with TRBJ1-5; D is unresolved. Germline CDR1 and CDR2: MNHEY and SMNVEV (reference sequence). CDR3 length equals 14 residues. Trimming cost V 4 bases and J 3 bases, with 10 bases left between them. The chain's CDR3 is CASSSSGYNQPQHF. DNA of the CDR3: TGTGCCAGCAGTTCCAGCGGATACAATCAGCCCCAGCATTTT.